This TCR beta chain was captured by sequencing in a study of blood T cell repertoires in COVID-19. As for the study in general: PBMCs, B-cell-depleted T cells, or T cells provided the cDNA or gDNA that made up the material.

Sequenced by immunoSEQ multiplex PCR; TCRdb stores in-frame clones only, minus some. The sample comprises roughly 170,000 clones, 87% of which are singletons, and around 13% rests with the top ten. The CDR3 spans 17 residues. Seattle patient enrollment occurred during active infection, with longitudinal follow-up thereafter. The chain recombines TRBV1 with TRBJ1-3. TRBV1 is deemed a pseudogene. The receptor was isolated from an older woman with COVID-19, enrolled during active disease. Sequencing input: peripheral blood. The CDR3 DNA follows: TGCACCAGCAGCCGCAACCCCTTGGAGGGCTCTGGAAACACCATATATTTT. Amino acid sequence: CTSSRNPLEGSGNTIYF.